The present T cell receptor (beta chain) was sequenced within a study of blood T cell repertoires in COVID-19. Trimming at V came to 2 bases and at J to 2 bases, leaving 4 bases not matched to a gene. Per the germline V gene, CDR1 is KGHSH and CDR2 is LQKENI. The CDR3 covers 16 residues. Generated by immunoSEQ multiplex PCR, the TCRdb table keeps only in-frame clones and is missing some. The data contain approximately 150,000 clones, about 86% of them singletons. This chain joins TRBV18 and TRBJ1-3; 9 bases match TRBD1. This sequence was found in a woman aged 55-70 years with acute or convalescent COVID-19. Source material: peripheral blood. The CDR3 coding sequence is TGTGCCAGCTCACCAACGGGACAGGGTCCTGGAAACACCATATATTTT. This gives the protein CASSPTGQGPGNTIYF.